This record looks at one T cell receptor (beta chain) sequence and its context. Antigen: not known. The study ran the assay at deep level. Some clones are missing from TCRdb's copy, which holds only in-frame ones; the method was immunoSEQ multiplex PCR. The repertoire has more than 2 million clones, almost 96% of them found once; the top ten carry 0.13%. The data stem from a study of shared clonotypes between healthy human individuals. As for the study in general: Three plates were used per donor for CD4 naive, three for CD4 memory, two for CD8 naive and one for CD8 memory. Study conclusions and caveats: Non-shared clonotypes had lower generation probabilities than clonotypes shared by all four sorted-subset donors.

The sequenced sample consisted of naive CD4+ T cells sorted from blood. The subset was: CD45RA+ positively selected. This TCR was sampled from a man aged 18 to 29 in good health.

CDR3 nucleotides: TGTGCCAGCGTTTGGGGGTATTTATCCTACGAGCAGTACTTC. This encodes CASVWGYLSYEQYF. V usage is TRBV6-1 and J usage is TRBJ2-7; D may match TRBD1 or TRBD2 (5 bases each). The V end lost 8 bases, the J end lost 1 base, and 15 bases lay between the germline ends. The CDR3 runs 14 residues. The germline V gene has CDR1 MNHNS and CDR2 SASEGT.